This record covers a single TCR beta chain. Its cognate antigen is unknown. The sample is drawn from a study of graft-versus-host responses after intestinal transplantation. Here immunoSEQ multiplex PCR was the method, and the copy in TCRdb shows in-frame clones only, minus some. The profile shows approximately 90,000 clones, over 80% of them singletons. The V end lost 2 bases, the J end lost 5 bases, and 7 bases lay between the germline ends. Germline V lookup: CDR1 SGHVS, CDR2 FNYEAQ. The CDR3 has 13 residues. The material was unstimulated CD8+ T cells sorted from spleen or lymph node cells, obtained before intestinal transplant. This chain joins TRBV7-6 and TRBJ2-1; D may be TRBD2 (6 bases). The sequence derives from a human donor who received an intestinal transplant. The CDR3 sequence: CASSLPGDNEQFF. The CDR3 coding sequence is TGTGCCAGCAGCTTACCGGGAGACAATGAGCAGTTCTTC.